This T cell receptor beta chain was observed in a study of T cells in Graves' hyperthyroidism and ophthalmopathy. General observations from the study: Onset of ophthalmopathy came a median approximately 6.5 months after the model predicted it. In the blood, most expanded thyroid clonotypes above 0.001 appeared as well.

Patients with uncontrolled infections, other autoimmune diseases, pregnancy or lactation were excluded. To note about this clonotype: The antigen is unknown.

It was RNA transcripts that yielded the amplified TCR beta CDR3 regions. First-round RT-PCR of the TCR CDR3 relied on the HTBI primer set. One entry per CDR3 protein results from TCRdb running MiXCR on the multiplex PCR reads. The table records about 500,000 distinct CDR3 sequences, 46% of them present only once. This CDR3 spans 14 amino acids. Deletions cut 6 bases from V and 1 base from J, with 12 bases between. The rearrangement uses TRBV12-3 or TRBV12-4 and TRBJ1-1; tentatively, D is TRBD1 (6 bases). Sequenced input: peripheral blood or thyroid tissue (not recorded which). The clonotype was recovered from an adult woman with Graves' disease, either hyperthyroidism or ophthalmopathy (not recorded which). CDR3 bases: TGTGCCAGCAGGCTGGGGGCCAGGAACACTGAAGCTTTCTTT. Its protein product is CASRLGARNTEAFF.